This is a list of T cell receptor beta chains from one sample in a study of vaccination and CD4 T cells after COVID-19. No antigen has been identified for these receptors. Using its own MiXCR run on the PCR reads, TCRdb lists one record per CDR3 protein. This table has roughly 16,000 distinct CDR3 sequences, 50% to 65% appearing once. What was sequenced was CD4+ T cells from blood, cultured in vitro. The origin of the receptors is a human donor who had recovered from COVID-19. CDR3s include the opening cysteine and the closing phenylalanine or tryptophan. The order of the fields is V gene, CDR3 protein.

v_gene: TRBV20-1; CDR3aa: CSGQGSYNSPLHF
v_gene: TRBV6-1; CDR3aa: CASSRQGWSGNTIYF
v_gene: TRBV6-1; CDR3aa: CASHPRASGSRDTQYF
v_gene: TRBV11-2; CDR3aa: CASSLTGNKEETQYF
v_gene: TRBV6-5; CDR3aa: CASSYSMRGKAFF
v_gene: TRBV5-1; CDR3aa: CASSSGLVSDEQFF
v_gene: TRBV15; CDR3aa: CATGEASSYNEQFF
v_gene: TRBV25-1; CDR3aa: CASIHPGVAEAFF
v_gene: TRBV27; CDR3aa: CASSRGGDPNRNYGYTF
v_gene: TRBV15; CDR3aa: CATSRETGQGAFGYTF
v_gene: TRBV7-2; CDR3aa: CASSLAGYSIQYF
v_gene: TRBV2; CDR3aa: CASSDVSVQPQHF
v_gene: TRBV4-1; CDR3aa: CASGQLRTGYTGYLDF
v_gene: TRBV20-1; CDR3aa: CSAIEGVLLEQYF
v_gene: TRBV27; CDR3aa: CASSLGTPNTEAFF
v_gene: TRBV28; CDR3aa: CASTPRDRWDSPLHF
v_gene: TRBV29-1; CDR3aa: CSVGQPGQLYEQYF
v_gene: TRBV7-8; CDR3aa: CASSSSSQGAGGYTF
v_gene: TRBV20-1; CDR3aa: CSARVTSGSPLHF
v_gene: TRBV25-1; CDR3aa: CASARQGNGELFF
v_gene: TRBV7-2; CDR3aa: CASSLGTGITYNEQFF
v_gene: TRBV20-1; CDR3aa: CSASNSGAYEQYF
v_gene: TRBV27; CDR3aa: CASKGVLASDTQYF
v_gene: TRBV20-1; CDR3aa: CSQKGGTYNEQFF
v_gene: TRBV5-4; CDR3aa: CASSLQGNQPQHF
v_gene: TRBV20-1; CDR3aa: CSARLAGVSEQFF
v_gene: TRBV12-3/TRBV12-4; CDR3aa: CASSLGGRGLSGYTF
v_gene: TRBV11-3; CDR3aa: CASSLGLNTDTQYF
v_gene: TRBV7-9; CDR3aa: CASSLSLAGSYNEQFF
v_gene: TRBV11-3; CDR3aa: CASSPLRTSGRAAETQYF
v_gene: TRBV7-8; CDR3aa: CASSEGQGPYGYTF
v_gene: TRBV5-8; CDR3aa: CASSFVSGTVTDTQYF
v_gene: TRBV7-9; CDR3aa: CASSLLAGSNNEQFF
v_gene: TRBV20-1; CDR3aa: CSAEGTSGVPDTQYF
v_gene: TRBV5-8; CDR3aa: CASSLLQSNSPLHF
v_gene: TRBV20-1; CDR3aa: CSARYGGALRTDTQYF
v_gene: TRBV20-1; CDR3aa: CSAKGTGSFYEQYF
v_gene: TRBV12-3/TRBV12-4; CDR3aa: CASSLAGTDRKAFF
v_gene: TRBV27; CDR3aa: CASRSDRSDSPLHF
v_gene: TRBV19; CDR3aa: CASRVIGGYGYTF
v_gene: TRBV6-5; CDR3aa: CASSYSTGNTETQYF
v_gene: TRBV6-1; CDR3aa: CASSRQGNTGELFF
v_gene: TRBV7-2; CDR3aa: CASSHASATGTQYF
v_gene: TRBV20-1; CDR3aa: CSAWDTSTDTQYF
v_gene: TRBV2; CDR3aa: CASSEGTTIPEQFF